This is a list of T cell receptor beta chains from one sample in a study of OX40 agonist ivuxolimab in advanced cancers. Clones were sequenced by immunoSEQ multiplex PCR, and TCRdb holds only the in-frame ones, with some missing. The table includes 65,000 to 95,000 clones, about 82% detected once. The sample consisted of CD4+ or CD8+ T cells sorted from blood, taken in a trial of the OX40 agonist ivuxolimab. All receptors come from an adult with an advanced solid tumor such as melanoma, head and neck, liver or kidney cancer. Both conserved end residues are part of each CDR3. Each record gives: J gene, D gene, V gene, CDR3 protein. The D gene is left open where the match is weak.

J: TRBJ2-7
D: TRBD2
V: TRBV11-3
CDR3: CASSLTSGIAYEQYF

J: TRBJ2-1
D: -
V: TRBV6-1
CDR3: CASSASANYNEQFF

J: TRBJ2-2
D: -
V: TRBV5-1
CDR3: CASSTGPGTGELFF

J: TRBJ1-2
D: -
V: TRBV5-6
CDR3: CASSLAARGVYGYTF

J: TRBJ2-6
D: -
V: TRBV11-2
CDR3: CASTPKETGANVLTF

J: TRBJ2-1
D: TRBD2
V: TRBV6-1
CDR3: CASSGGGGRMKGSSYNEQFF

J: TRBJ2-1
D: TRBD1
V: TRBV9
CDR3: CASSPIGGDRGHRNEQFF

J: TRBJ2-3
D: -
V: TRBV7-2
CDR3: CASSLGFTQYF

J: TRBJ1-5
D: -
V: TRBV6-1
CDR3: CASSESRGYSNQPQHF

J: TRBJ1-1
D: -
V: TRBV6-5
CDR3: CASSYSMTTPTEAFF

J: TRBJ2-5
D: -
V: TRBV12-5
CDR3: CASGTGTKGPQETQYF

J: TRBJ2-1
D: TRBD1
V: TRBV5-1
CDR3: CASSLVDRGPGMASYNEQFF

J: TRBJ1-2
D: -
V: TRBV5-1
CDR3: CASSWGNNYGYTF

J: TRBJ2-3
D: -
V: TRBV5-6
CDR3: CASSITDTQYF

J: TRBJ1-2
D: -
V: TRBV9
CDR3: CASSVAEGSFYGYTF

J: TRBJ2-2
D: -
V: TRBV5-1
CDR3: CASSPQLFSTGELFF

J: TRBJ2-5
D: -
V: TRBV7-3
CDR3: CASSLYGFGETQYF

J: TRBJ2-7
D: -
V: TRBV6-6
CDR3: CASSAAGGAYEQYF

J: TRBJ1-2
D: -
V: TRBV27
CDR3: CASSLQSNYGYTF

J: TRBJ1-3
D: -
V: TRBV11-2
CDR3: CASSLDRSNTIYF

J: TRBJ1-1
D: -
V: TRBV7-8
CDR3: CASSVQQNTEAFF

J: TRBJ2-5
D: TRBD2
V: TRBV9
CDR3: CASSVGGYQETQYF

J: TRBJ1-1
D: -
V: TRBV6-1
CDR3: CASSEGTVGVVTEAFF

J: TRBJ1-4
D: -
V: TRBV6-5
CDR3: CASRKSDNEKLFF

J: TRBJ2-1
D: TRBD1
V: TRBV7-3
CDR3: CASSLSTGGRNEQFF